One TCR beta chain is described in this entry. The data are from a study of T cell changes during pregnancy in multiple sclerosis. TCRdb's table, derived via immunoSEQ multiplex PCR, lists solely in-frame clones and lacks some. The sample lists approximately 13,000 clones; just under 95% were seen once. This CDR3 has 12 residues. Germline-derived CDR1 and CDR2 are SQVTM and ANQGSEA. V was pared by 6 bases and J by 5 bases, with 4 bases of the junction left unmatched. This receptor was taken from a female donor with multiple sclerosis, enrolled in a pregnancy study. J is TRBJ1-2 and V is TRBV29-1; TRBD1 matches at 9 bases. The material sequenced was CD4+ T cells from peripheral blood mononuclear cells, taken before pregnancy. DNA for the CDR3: TGCAGCGTCGGGGACAGGGAGTATGGCTACACCTTC. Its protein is CSVGDREYGYTF.